This T cell receptor beta chain appears in the sequencing data of a study of identifying expanded T cells in peripheral blood. No infections or other immune events were documented during collection. Points on this clone: Antigen specificity is unknown.

Study findings and constraints: Clone count variance between approximately two-week samples rose with total template count. Technical replicates showed about 1.1 changed clones; approximately 2 weeks around 15; four weeks 19.

The CDR3 length is 12 residues. The V and J ends lost 1 base and 5 bases respectively, with 3 bases between them. Germline V lookup: CDR1 MGHRA, CDR2 YSYEKL. The method was immunoSEQ multiplex PCR; TCRdb's version includes in-frame clones alone and lacks a portion of them. The sample holds fewer than 85,000 clones; about 83% are singletons and the top ten take more than 15%. V gene TRBV4-1 combines with J gene TRBJ2-1; no clear D gene. Sequencing input: blood. The receptor was derived from a person aged 18-70 years in good health. The CDR3 sequence is CASSQVNNEQFF. As DNA, the CDR3 is TGCGCCAGCAGCCAAGTTAACAATGAGCAGTTCTTC.